The 9 T cell receptor beta chains given below trace back to one sample, sequenced in a study of read filtering for tumor transcriptome and immune sequencing. From 300 to 450 ng of RNA, a library with molecular barcoded alpha/delta and beta/gamma adaptors was made. TCRdb reprocessed the reads via MiXCR and lists one record per CDR3 protein. The table lists around 130,000 distinct CDR3 sequences, roughly 13% of them singletons, with approximately 11% in the top ten. The sample taken for sequencing was a population of CD138-negative cells sorted from bone marrow. The origin of the receptors is a donor aged 40 or over with multiple myeloma.

Only a few counts were recorded for this clonotype. The rearrangement joins TRBV10-3 to TRBJ2-1; 8 bases are shared with TRBD1. J lost 6 bases, V lost 0 bases, and 7 bases had no gene match. Looked up from germline, CDR1 is ENHRY and CDR2 is SYGVKD. The CDR3 is 16 amino acids. CDR3: CAISESDVTGVNEQFF. CDR3 nucleotides: TGTGCCATCAGTGAGTCGGATGTGACAGGGGTCAATGAGCAGTTCTTC.

Concerning this clonotype: With a far larger clone one base away, a read error is the likely cause. CDR3 nucleotides: TGTGCCAGCAAGTCGGACAGCCATATCGACGAGCAGTACTTC. As protein: CASKSDSHIDEQYF. V is TRBV6-2 or TRBV6-3 and J is TRBJ2-7; the D gene is possibly TRBD1 (6 bases). Germline V gene data show CDR1 as MNHEY and CDR2 as SVGEGT. The CDR3 runs 14 residues. V was shortened by 7 bases and J by 5 bases, with 18 bases between the two germline ends.

The table lists this clonotype with many counts. Here the CDR3 reads CASSRGTSAAYEQYF. In nucleotides, the CDR3 is TGTGCCAGCAGCCGCGGGACTAGCGCTGCCTACGAGCAGTACTTC. This chain uses TRBV3-1 with TRBJ2-7; 10 nucleotides line up with TRBD2. From germline, CDR1 is LGHDT and CDR2 YNNKEL (reference sequence). With V trimmed by 4 bases and J by 2 bases, 5 bases remained unmatched. The CDR3 totals 15 residues.

This clonotype turned up a few times. This chain joins TRBV7-2 and TRBJ2-1; weak D call: TRBD1 (5 bases). V lost 1 base to trimming and J lost 8 bases, with 12 bases between them. CDR3 length: 14 residues. Germline V CDR1 and CDR2: SGHTA, FQGNSA. The CDR3 loop reads CASSLEGRADEQFF. CDR3 nucleotides: TGTGCCAGCAGCTTAGAGGGCAGGGCGGATGAGCAGTTCTTC.

This clonotype appeared many times. This chain uses TRBV9 with TRBJ2-2, with TRBD2 matching 11 bases. The CDR3 extends over 17 amino acids. Looked up from germline, CDR1 is SGDLS and CDR2 is YYNGEE. Trimming took 3 bases from V and 7 from J; bases not matched to a gene: 11. Here the CDR3 reads CASSEQGSGGAYGELFF. In DNA, the CDR3 is TGTGCCAGCAGCGAACAGGGTAGCGGGGGGGCCTACGGGGAGCTGTTTTTT.

There are a few counts of this clonotype. The rearrangement joins TRBV14 to TRBJ1-3; TRBD1 matches 11 bases. The trim removed 5 bases at V and 0 bases at J, leaving 3 bases unmatched. Looked up from germline, CDR1 is SGHDN and CDR2 is FVKESK. The CDR3 covers 16 residues. The CDR3: CASSGQGARSGNTIYF. The CDR3 DNA follows: TGTGCCAGCAGCGGACAGGGGGCCCGCTCTGGAAACACCATATATTTT.

In its sample, this clonotype was seen a few times. This chain joins TRBV28 and TRBJ1-5, with 7 bases aligning to TRBD1. Germline assignment: CDR1 MDHEN and CDR2 SYDVKM. The CDR3 has 18 residues. V trimming: 3 bases; J trimming: 4 bases; junction bases outside the gene matches: 15. The CDR3 protein is CASSFEWGRTGDNQPQHF. The DNA of the CDR3 is TGTGCCAGCAGTTTTGAGTGGGGGAGGACAGGCGATAATCAGCCCCAGCATTTT.

This clonotype showed up just a few times. In nucleotides, the CDR3 is TGTGCCAGCAGCTTTCAGGGGGCTACGAACACCGGGGAGCTGTTTTTT. It is translated as CASSFQGATNTGELFF. The rearrangement joins TRBV11-3 to TRBJ2-2, with 8 bases aligning to TRBD1. This CDR3 contains 16 residues. The J segment lost 0 bases and the V segment lost 3 bases, leaving 3 bases of the junction unmatched. The germline gives CDR1 SGHNT, CDR2 YENEEA.

This clonotype was observed a few times. With a much larger clone just one base away, this may be a read error. Since the CDR3 does not end with the conserved phenylalanine or tryptophan, this likely comes from a read error. The DNA for the CDR3 is TGTGCCAGCAGTAAACAGGGAAGTCCTGAAGCTTTCTCT. Protein: CASSKQGSPEAFS. The chain couples TRBV27 to TRBJ1-1; a possible D gene is TRBD1 (6 bases). This CDR3 contains 13 residues. Germline values: CDR1 MNHEY, CDR2 SMNVEV (reference sequence). V was shortened by 5 bases and J by 6 bases, with 13 bases between the two germline ends.